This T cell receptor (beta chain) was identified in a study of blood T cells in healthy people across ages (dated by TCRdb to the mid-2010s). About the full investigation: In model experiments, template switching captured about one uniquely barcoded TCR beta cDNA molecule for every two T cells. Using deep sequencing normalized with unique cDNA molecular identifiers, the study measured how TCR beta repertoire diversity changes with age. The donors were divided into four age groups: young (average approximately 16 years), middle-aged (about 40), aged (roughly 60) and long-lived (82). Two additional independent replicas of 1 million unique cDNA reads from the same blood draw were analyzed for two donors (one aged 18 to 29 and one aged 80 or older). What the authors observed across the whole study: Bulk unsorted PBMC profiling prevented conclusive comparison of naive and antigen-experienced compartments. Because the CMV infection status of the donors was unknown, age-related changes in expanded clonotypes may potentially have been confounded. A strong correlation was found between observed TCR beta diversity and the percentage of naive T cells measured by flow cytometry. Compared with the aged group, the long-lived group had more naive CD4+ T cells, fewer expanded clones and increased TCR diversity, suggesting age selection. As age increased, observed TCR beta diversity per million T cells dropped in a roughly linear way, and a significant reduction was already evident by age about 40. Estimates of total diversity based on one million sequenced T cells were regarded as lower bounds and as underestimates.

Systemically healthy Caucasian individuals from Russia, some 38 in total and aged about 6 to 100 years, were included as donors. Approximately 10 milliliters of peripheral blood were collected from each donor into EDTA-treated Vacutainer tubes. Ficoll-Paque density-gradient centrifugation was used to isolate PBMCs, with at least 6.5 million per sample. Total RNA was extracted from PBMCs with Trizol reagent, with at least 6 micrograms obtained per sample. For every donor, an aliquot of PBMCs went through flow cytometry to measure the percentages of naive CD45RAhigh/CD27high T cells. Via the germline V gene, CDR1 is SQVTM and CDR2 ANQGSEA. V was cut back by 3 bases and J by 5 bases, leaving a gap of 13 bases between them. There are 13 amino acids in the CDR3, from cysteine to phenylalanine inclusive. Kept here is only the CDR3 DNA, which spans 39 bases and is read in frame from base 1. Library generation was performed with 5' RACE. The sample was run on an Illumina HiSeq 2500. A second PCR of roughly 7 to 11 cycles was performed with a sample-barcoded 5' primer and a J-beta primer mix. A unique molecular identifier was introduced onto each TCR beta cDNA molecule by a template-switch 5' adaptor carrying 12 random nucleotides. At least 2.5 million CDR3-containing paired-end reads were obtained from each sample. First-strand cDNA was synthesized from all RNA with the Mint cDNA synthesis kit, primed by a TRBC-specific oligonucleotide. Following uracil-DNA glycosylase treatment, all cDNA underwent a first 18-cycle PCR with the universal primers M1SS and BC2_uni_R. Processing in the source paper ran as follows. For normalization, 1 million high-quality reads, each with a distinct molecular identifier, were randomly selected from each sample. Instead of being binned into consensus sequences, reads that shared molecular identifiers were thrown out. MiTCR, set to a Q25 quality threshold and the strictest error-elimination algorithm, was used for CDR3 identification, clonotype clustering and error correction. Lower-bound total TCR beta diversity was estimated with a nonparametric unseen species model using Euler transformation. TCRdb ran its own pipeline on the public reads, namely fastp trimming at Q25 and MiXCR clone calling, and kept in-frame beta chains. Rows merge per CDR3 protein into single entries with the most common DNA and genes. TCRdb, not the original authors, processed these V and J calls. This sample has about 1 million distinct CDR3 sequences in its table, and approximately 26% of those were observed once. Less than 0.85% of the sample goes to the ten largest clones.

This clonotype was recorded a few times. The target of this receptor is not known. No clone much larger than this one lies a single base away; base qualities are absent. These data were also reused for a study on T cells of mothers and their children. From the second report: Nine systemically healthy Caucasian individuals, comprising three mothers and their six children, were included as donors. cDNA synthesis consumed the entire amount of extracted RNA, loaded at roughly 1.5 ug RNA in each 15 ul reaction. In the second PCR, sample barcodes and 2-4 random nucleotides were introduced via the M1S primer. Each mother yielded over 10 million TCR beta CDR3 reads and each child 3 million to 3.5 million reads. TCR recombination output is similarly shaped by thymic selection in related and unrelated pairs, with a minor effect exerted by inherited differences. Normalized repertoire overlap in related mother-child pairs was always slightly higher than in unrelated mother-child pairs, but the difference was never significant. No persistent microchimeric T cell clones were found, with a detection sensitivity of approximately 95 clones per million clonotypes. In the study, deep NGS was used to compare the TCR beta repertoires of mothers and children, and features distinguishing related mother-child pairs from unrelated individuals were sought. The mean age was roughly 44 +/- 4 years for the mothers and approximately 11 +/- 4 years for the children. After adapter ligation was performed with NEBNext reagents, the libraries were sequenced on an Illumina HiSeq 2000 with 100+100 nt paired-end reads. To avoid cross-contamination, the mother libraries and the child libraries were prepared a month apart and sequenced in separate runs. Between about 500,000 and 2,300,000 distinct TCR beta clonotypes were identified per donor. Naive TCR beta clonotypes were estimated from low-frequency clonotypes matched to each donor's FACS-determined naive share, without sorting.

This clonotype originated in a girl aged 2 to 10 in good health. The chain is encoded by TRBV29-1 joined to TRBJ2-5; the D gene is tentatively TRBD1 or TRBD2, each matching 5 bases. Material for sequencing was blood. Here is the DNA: TGCAGCGTTGACTGGGGGATCGAGGAGACCCAGTACTTC. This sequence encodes CSVDWGIEETQYF.